The rows below give T cell receptor beta chains drawn from one sample of a study of cytomegalovirus exposure and HLA in healthy donors. Sequencing was performed with immunoSEQ multiplex PCR; in TCRdb, only in-frame clones are kept and a portion is missing. This table has 55,000 to 80,000 clones, around 76% appearing once. The sequenced sample was PBMCs. The receptors here all came from a woman in her thirties in good health and CMV-seropositive. CDR3s include the opening cysteine and the closing phenylalanine or tryptophan. The order of the fields is J gene, V gene, D gene, clone size, CDR3 protein, CDR3 DNA. D genes are given only for firm matches. Some rows mark clone size as missing; the rest say once, few, many or name a class of expanded clone.

>TRBJ2-5|TRBV7-7|TRBD1|-
CASSAVQGQETQYF
TGTGCTAGCAGCGCTGTACAGGGGCAAGAGACCCAGTACTTC
>TRBJ2-1|TRBV30|TRBD1|-
CAWRARDRYNEQFF
TGTGCCTGGAGGGCCCGGGACAGATACAATGAGCAGTTCTTC
>TRBJ2-2|TRBV7-2|-|-
CASSLQARGIPNTGELFF
TGTGCCAGCAGCTTACAGGCCAGGGGAATCCCGAACACCGGGGAGCTGTTTTTT
>TRBJ1-1|TRBV6-5|-|-
CASSYSRVDTEAFF
TGTGCCAGCAGTTACAGCAGGGTGGACACTGAAGCTTTCTTT
>TRBJ1-1|TRBV18|TRBD1|-
CASSRDRPSNTEAFF
TGTGCCAGCTCACGGGACAGACCGTCGAACACTGAAGCTTTCTTT
>TRBJ2-1|TRBV4-2|TRBD2|-
CASSHNLGTSGYNEQFF
TGTGCCAGCAGCCATAACCTCGGGACTAGCGGCTACAATGAGCAGTTCTTC
>TRBJ2-7|TRBV9|TRBD1|-
CASSARDRPGYEQYF
TGTGCCAGCAGCGCGAGGGACAGGCCGGGGTACGAGCAGTACTTC
>TRBJ2-7|TRBV4-1|TRBD2|-
CASSLGLAGGNYEQYF
TGCGCCAGCAGTCTGGGACTAGCGGGAGGTAATTACGAGCAGTACTTC
>TRBJ1-5|TRBV10-3|TRBD1|-
CAISESGTGSQPQHF
TGTGCCATCAGTGAGTCAGGGACAGGGTCCCAGCCCCAGCATTTT
>TRBJ1-5|TRBV28|-|-
CASSLGDTLNQPQHF
TGTGCCAGCAGTTTAGGGGACACGCTTAATCAGCCCCAGCATTTT
>TRBJ1-5|TRBV19|TRBD1|-
CASGGQGWQPQHF
TGTGCCAGTGGGGGACAGGGTTGGCAGCCCCAGCATTTT
>TRBJ2-2|TRBV29-1|-|-
CSANLNTGELFF
TGCAGCGCCAACTTGAACACCGGGGAGCTGTTTTTT
>TRBJ2-7|TRBV9|-|-
CASRSEGEQYF
TGTGCCAGCAGGTCCGAGGGCGAGCAGTACTTC
>TRBJ1-4|TRBV7-9|TRBD1|-
CASSRTGQAEKLFF
TGTGCCAGCAGCCGGACAGGGCAGGCGGAAAAACTGTTTTTT
>TRBJ2-7|TRBV5-1|TRBD1|few
CASSRDRRSYEQYF
TGCGCCAGCAGCAGGGACAGGCGCTCCTACGAGCAGTACTTC
>TRBJ1-2|TRBV7-2|TRBD1|-
CASSLVSQGANYGYTF
TGTGCCAGCAGCTTAGTGAGTCAGGGGGCTAACTATGGCTACACCTTC
>TRBJ2-7|TRBV29-1|TRBD2|few
CSVREGPNYEQYF
TGCAGCGTTCGGGAGGGACCAAACTACGAGCAGTACTTC
>TRBJ1-2|TRBV19|-|-
CASTAARGYTF
TGTGCCAGTACCGCGGCTCGCGGCTACACCTTC
>TRBJ1-1|TRBV11-2|-|-
CASSTWRGGNTEAFF
TGTGCCAGCAGCACCTGGAGGGGGGGGAACACTGAAGCTTTCTTT
>TRBJ1-2|TRBV6-5|-|-
CASSYNRDGGYTF
TGTGCCAGCAGTTACAACAGGGACGGTGGCTACACCTTC
>TRBJ2-2|TRBV6-5|TRBD2|once
CASSPSGNTGELFF
TGTGCCAGCAGCCCTAGCGGGAACACCGGGGAGCTGTTTTTT
>TRBJ1-4|TRBV25-1|-|-
CASSPPTAEKLFF
TGTGCCAGCAGCCCCCCCACAGCTGAAAAACTGTTTTTT
>TRBJ1-1|TRBV25-1|-|-
CATPQDVRNTEAFF
TGTGCCACCCCACAGGACGTGCGGAACACTGAAGCTTTCTTT
>TRBJ1-1|TRBV28|-|once
CASRPDRIFNTEAFF
TGTGCCAGCAGACCCGACAGGATTTTTAACACTGAAGCTTTCTTT
>TRBJ1-1|TRBV15|-|-
CATSRDSAEAFF
TGTGCCACCAGCAGAGACTCAGCTGAAGCTTTCTTT
>TRBJ2-3|TRBV28|-|-
CASSWGSTDTQYF
TGTGCCAGCAGTTGGGGCTCCACAGATACGCAGTATTTT
>TRBJ1-1|TRBV5-4|TRBD1|-
CASSIDRANTEAFF
TGTGCCAGCAGCATAGACAGGGCGAACACTGAAGCTTTCTTT